Listed below are T cell receptor beta chains from one sample, sequenced in a study of cytomegalovirus exposure and HLA in healthy donors. Assay used: immunoSEQ multiplex PCR; TCRdb lists only in-frame clones, some missing. The sample table sets out under 150,000 clones. Sequencing input: PBMCs. The receptors shown here come from a middle-aged woman in good health and CMV-seronegative. Both conserved end residues are part of each CDR3. The order of the fields is J gene, D gene, V gene, CDR3 protein, CDR3 DNA. A D gene is named only where the DNA matches it firmly.

TRBJ1-2 NA TRBV29-1 CSVGSGFNYGYTF TGCAGCGTTGGCTCGGGATTTAACTATGGCTACACCTTC
TRBJ2-6 NA TRBV5-1 CASSLEGSGANVLTF TGCGCCAGCAGCCTGGAGGGGTCTGGGGCCAACGTCCTGACTTTC
TRBJ1-6 NA TRBV10-2 CASLDYAGGSPLHF TGCGCCAGCTTAGACTACGCGGGAGGTTCACCCCTCCACTTT
TRBJ1-2 NA TRBV9 CASSVEVSGYYGYTF TGTGCCAGCAGCGTAGAGGTGTCGGGTTATTATGGCTACACCTTC
TRBJ2-2 TRBD2 TRBV27 CASSLSGLAGVRGLANTGELFF TGTGCCAGCAGTTTATCGGGACTAGCGGGGGTGCGGGGTCTCGCGAACACCGGGGAGCTGTTTTTT
TRBJ2-4 TRBD1 TRBV11-3 CASSLVRDSIQYF TGTGCCAGCAGCTTAGTTCGGGACAGCATTCAGTACTTC
TRBJ2-7 TRBD1 TRBV18 CASSLSTGAPEQYF TGTGCCAGCTCACTATCGACAGGGGCACCCGAGCAGTACTTC
TRBJ2-2 TRBD2 TRBV10-3 CAISTSASTAGLFF TGTGCCATCAGCACTAGCGCCTCGACAGCTGGGCTGTTTTTT
TRBJ1-1 NA TRBV28 CASSYPTVPNTEAFF TGTGCCAGCAGCTACCCGACAGTCCCGAACACTGAAGCTTTCTTT
TRBJ1-2 NA TRBV25-1 CASSEGLGAGYTF TGTGCCAGCAGTGAAGGTTTGGGGGCCGGCTACACCTTC
TRBJ2-7 TRBD2 TRBV4-3 CASSLGTSGGSYEQYF TGCGCCAGCAGCCTCGGGACTAGCGGGGGGAGCTACGAGCAGTACTTC
TRBJ1-2 NA TRBV6-5 CASSFQGRYYGYTF TGTGCCAGCAGTTTCCAGGGGCGCTACTATGGCTACACCTTC
TRBJ1-3 NA TRBV27 CASSLGGFSGNTIYF TGTGCCAGCAGTTTAGGGGGGTTCTCTGGAAACACCATATATTTT
TRBJ2-3 NA TRBV7-3 CASSLTTPLTDTQYF TGTGCCAGCAGCTTGACAACGCCCCTCACAGATACGCAGTATTTT
TRBJ1-6 TRBD1 TRBV27 CASIRRGTGGSTYNSPLHF TGTGCCAGCATCCGAAGGGGGACAGGGGGCAGCACCTATAATTCACCCCTCCACTTT
TRBJ1-3 NA TRBV25-1 CASSDDGGSGNTIYF TGTGCCAGCAGTGATGACGGGGGGTCGGGAAACACCATATATTTT
TRBJ1-2 NA TRBV6-5 CASRRVSYGYTF TGTGCCAGCAGGCGGGTTAGCTATGGCTACACCTTC
TRBJ2-5 TRBD2 TRBV7-3 CASSSAGTNQETQYF TGTGCCAGCAGCTCTGCCGGGACTAACCAAGAGACCCAGTACTTC
TRBJ1-1 TRBD1 TRBV16 CASSQPPLRTGRNTEAFF TGTGCCAGCAGCCAACCTCCGCTTCGGACAGGGAGAAACACTGAAGCTTTCTTT
TRBJ2-7 NA TRBV5-1 CASSLTAYEQYF TGCGCCAGCAGCTTGACAGCCTACGAGCAGTACTTC
TRBJ2-2 TRBD2 TRBV7-2 CASSLGIAGGLDTGELFF TGTGCCAGCAGCTTAGGAATCGCGGGGGGGCTGGACACCGGGGAGCTGTTTTTT
TRBJ2-6 NA TRBV6-1 CASSEAQYSGANVLTF TGTGCCAGCAGTGAGGCCCAATACTCTGGGGCCAACGTCCTGACTTTC
TRBJ1-1 NA TRBV9 CASSVSGWGTTEAFF TGTGCCAGCAGCGTCTCGGGGTGGGGTACCACTGAAGCTTTCTTT
TRBJ1-2 TRBD1 TRBV5-4 CAGRDRRNYGYTF TGTGCCGGGAGGGACAGGAGAAACTATGGCTACACCTTC
TRBJ1-1 NA TRBV11-2 CASRRYRNMNTEAFF TGTGCCAGCAGACGATACAGGAACATGAACACTGAAGCTTTCTTT
TRBJ1-4 TRBD1 TRBV9 CASSFGQDNEKLFF TGTGCCAGCAGCTTCGGACAGGACAATGAAAAACTGTTTTTT
TRBJ1-5 TRBD1 TRBV19 CASNITTGTGLDQPQHF TGTGCCAGTAATATTACCACCGGGACAGGGTTGGATCAGCCCCAGCATTTT
TRBJ2-3 NA TRBV15 CATSESGRSTDTQYF TGTGCCACCTCCGAGAGTGGCAGGTCCACAGATACGCAGTATTTT
TRBJ1-2 NA TRBV7-2 CASSLGLQGYTF TGTGCCAGCAGCCTGGGCCTACAGGGCTACACCTTC
TRBJ1-2 NA TRBV28 CASSFTDFRGGYTF TGTGCCAGCAGTTTCACGGACTTCCGAGGCGGCTACACCTTC